Presented here are 7 T cell receptor beta chains from one specimen sequenced in a study of T-cell memory formation after mild COVID-19. One entry per CDR3 protein, called by TCRdb with MiXCR from the 5' RACE reads. The sample holds nearly 250,000 distinct CDR3 sequences; approximately 15% are singletons and the top ten take around 2%. The sample was PBMCs or a T cell subset sorted from them (not recorded which). All receptors derive from an adult woman who had mild COVID-19 (a few samples of this study predate the infection). Cell type and time point are not known.

The rearrangement joins TRBV7-6 to TRBJ2-2; no clear D gene. CDR3 length: 17 amino acids. Germline CDR1 is SGHVS and CDR2 is FNYEAQ. V shed 4 bases and J shed 5 bases, with 20 bases lying between them. The CDR3 coding sequence is TGTGCCAGCAGCTCAGTGATGGGGTCAGGCTGGACCGGGGAGCTGTTTTTT. Translating it yields CASSSVMGSGWTGELFF.

The table lists this clonotype with a few counts. The rearrangement links TRBV24-1 to TRBJ2-7, with D unclear. Germline V gives CDR1 KGHDR, CDR2 SFDVKD. Trimming pared 3 bases from V and 3 bases from J, leaving 8 bases between. The CDR3 sequence is 13 residues long. As DNA, the CDR3 is TGTGCCACCAGTGATCCTCAGATCTACGAGCAGTACTTC. Amino acid sequence: CATSDPQIYEQYF.

This clonotype was detected a few times. The chain recombines TRBV9 with TRBJ2-3; the D is unclear. Germline lookup yields CDR1 SGDLS and CDR2 YYNGEE. CDR3 length: 13 residues. Trimming shortened V by 0 bases and J by 8 bases, and 10 bases separated the two germline ends. CDR3 in amino acids: CASSVGHQSTQYF. For the CDR3, the DNA is TGTGCCAGCAGCGTAGGTCATCAGTCTACGCAGTATTTT.

The sample holds a few counts of this clonotype. This rearrangement joins TRBV7-7 to TRBJ2-5; 11 nucleotides match TRBD1. Germline loops: CDR1 SSHAT, CDR2 FNYEAQ (reference sequence). V was pared by 3 bases and J by 5 bases, with 14 bases of the junction left unmatched. CDR3 length equals 18 residues. The CDR3 nucleotides read TGTGCCAGCAGCTTGAGTAGAGGACAGGGGGCGGATTGGGAGACCCAGTACTTC. It yields the protein CASSLSRGQGADWETQYF.

The genes are TRBV6-2 or TRBV6-3 and TRBJ2-2; TRBD1 matches at 7 bases. This CDR3 region has 13 residues. The V segment lost 7 bases and the J segment 6 bases; nucleotides outside the gene matches: 5. Looked up from germline, CDR1 is MNHEY and CDR2 is SVGEGT. The CDR3 loop reads CASTWDSPGELFF. CDR3 in DNA: TGTGCCAGCACGTGGGACAGCCCCGGGGAGCTGTTTTTT.

Ten or more counts support this clonotype. The chain combines TRBV15 with TRBJ1-6, with 12 bases that match TRBD1. The CDR3 loop spans 17 amino acids. Germline-derived CDR1 and CDR2 are LNHNV and YYDKDF (reference sequence). The junction had 5 bases not matched to a gene; V was cut back by 1 base and J by 7 bases. CDR3 amino acids: CATSRGGQGARNSPLHF. The CDR3 nucleotides are TGTGCCACCAGCAGAGGGGGACAGGGGGCGCGAAATTCACCCCTCCACTTT.

The CDR3 is CASSLDGFGPSDYTF. DNA for the CDR3: TGCGCCAGCAGCTTGGATGGATTCGGCCCGTCGGACTACACCTTC. The chain employs TRBV5-1 and TRBJ1-2, with D unresolved. This CDR3 contains 15 residues. From germline, CDR1 is SGHRS and CDR2 YFSETQ. The V end lost 0 bases, the J end lost 10 bases, and 19 bases lay between the germline ends.